The 6 T cell receptor beta chains reported below all come from one sample, sequenced in a study of early T cells in non-severe SARS-CoV-2 infection. TCRdb reprocessed the 5' RACE reads with MiXCR, giving one entry per CDR3 protein. The data show 75,000 to 100,000 distinct CDR3 sequences, roughly 14% seen once. Input material: whole blood. The source of these receptors is an adult who was a healthcare worker with PCR-confirmed SARS-CoV-2 infection or an uninfected control (not recorded which).

This clonotype has just a few counts. The V call is TRBV4-1, the J call TRBJ1-1, with a weak D call TRBD1 (5 bases). Germline CDR1 reads MGHRA; CDR2 reads YSYEKL. The CDR3 is made up of 15 amino acids. The V end was cut by 0 bases, the J end by 4 bases, with 12 bases between. CDR3 in amino acids: CASSQERGLGTEAFF. As DNA, the CDR3 is TGCGCCAGCAGCCAAGAAAGGGGTTTGGGCACTGAAGCTTTCTTT.

V and J are TRBV20-1 and TRBJ2-6; 10 nucleotides align to TRBD1. With 1 base clipped from V and 4 bases from J, the junction kept 10 bases outside the gene matches. The CDR3 consists of 18 residues. Germline values: CDR1 DFQATT, CDR2 SNEGSKA (reference sequence). CDR3 sequence reads: CSARGLETGGEGANVLTF. The CDR3 coding sequence is TGCAGTGCTAGAGGTCTAGAGACAGGGGGCGAAGGGGCCAACGTCCTGACTTTC.

This chain uses TRBV29-1 with TRBJ1-6; 8 positions agree with TRBD1. The CDR3 spans 13 residues. The ends lost 7 bases at V and 7 bases at J; junction bases unmatched: 6. Germline V lookup: CDR1 SQVTM, CDR2 ANQGSEA. This CDR3 is CSAQGQANSPLHF. The CDR3 nucleotides read TGCAGCGCCCAGGGACAGGCAAATTCACCCCTCCACTTT.

The chain recombines TRBV7-6 with TRBJ2-1; TRBD2 agrees at 9 bases. J was trimmed by 7 bases and V by 1 base; bases with no gene match: 8. Germline loops: CDR1 SGHVS, CDR2 FNYEAQ. The CDR3 covers 16 residues. The CDR3 region is CASSLVVSGGRNEQFF. CDR3 bases: TGTGCCAGCAGCTTAGTTGTTAGCGGGGGCCGGAATGAGCAGTTCTTC. The full variable domain, with the rest looked up from reference TRBV7-6 and TRBJ2-1, is GAGVSQSPRYKVTKRGQDVALRCDPISGHVSLYWYRQALGQGPEFLTYFNYEAQQDKSGLPNDRFSAERPEGSISTLTIQRTEQRDSAMYRCASSLVVSGGRNEQFFGPGTRLTVL.

This clonotype was counted only a few times. The chain uses TRBV7-2 and TRBJ2-5; possible D gene TRBD1, 6 bases. V lost 5 bases, J lost 5 bases, and 18 bases lay in between. This CDR3 has 15 amino acids. The germline CDR1 and CDR2 sequences are SGHTA and FQGNSA. The CDR3 loop is CASSPSTGGWETQYF. In nucleotides, the CDR3 is TGTGCCAGCAGCCCTTCGACAGGCGGGTGGGAGACCCAGTACTTC.

The chain links TRBV7-8 to TRBJ2-3; 14 bases align to TRBD2. This CDR3 has 18 amino acids. Germline loops: CDR1 SGHVS, CDR2 FQNEAQ. V trimming: 4 bases; J trimming: 0 bases; junction bases outside the gene matches: 6. The CDR3 nucleotides are TGTGCCAGCAGCTCCGGACTAGCGGGGGGCGGTAGCACAGATACGCAGTATTTT. As protein: CASSSGLAGGGSTDTQYF.